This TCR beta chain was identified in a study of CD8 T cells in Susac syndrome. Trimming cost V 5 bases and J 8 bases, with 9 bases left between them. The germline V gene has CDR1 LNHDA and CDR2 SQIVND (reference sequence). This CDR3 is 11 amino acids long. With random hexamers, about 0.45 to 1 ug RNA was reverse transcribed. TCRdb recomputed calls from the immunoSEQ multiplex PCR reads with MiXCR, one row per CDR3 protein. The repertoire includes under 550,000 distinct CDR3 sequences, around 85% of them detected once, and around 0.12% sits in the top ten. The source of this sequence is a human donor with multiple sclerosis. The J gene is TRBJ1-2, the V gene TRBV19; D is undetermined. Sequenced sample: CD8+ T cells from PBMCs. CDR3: CASSGPPGYTF. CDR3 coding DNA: TGTGCCAGTAGTGGTCCCCCCGGCTACACCTTC. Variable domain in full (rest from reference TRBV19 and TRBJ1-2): DGGITQSPKYLFRKEGQNVTLSCEQNLNHDAMYWYRQDPGQGLRLIYYSQIVNDFQKGDIAEGYSVSREKKESFPLTVTSAQKNPTAFYLCASSGPPGYTFGSGTRLTVV.